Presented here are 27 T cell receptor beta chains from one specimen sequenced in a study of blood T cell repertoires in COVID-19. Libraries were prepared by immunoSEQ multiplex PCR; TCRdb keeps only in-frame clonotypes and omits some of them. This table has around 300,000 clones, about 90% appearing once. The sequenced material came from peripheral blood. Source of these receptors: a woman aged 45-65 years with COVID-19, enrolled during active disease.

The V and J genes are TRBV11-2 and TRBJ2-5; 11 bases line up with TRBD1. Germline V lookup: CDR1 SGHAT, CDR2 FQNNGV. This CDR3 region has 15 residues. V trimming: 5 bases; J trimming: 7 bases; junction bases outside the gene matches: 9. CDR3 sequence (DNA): TGTGCCAGCAGCCAGAGGACAGGGGGCGTGGGGACCCAGTACTTC. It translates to CASSQRTGGVGTQYF.

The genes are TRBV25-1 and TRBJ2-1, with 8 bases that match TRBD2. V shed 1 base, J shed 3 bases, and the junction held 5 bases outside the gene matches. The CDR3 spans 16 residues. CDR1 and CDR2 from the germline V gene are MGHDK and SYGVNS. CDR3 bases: TGTGCCAGCAGTGAATTAGGACTAGCTAACTACAATGAGCAGTTCTTC. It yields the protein CASSELGLANYNEQFF.

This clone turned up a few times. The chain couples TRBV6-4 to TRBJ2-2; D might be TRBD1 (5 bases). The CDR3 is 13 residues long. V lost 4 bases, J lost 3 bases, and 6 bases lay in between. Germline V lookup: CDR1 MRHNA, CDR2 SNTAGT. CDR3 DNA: TGTGCCAGCAGTGGCAGGGACACCGGGGAGCTGTTTTTT. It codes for CASSGRDTGELFF.

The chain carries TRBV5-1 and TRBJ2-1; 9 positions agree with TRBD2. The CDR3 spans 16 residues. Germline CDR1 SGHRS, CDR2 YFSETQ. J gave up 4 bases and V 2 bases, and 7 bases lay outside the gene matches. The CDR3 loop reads CASSFLSSGTYNEQFF. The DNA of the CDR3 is TGCGCCAGCAGCTTTCTCTCTAGCGGGACTTACAATGAGCAGTTCTTC.

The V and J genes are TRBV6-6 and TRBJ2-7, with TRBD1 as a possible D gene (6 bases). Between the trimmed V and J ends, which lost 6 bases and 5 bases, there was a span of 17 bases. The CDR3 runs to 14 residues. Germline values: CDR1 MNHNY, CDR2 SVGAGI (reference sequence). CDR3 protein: CASSGQRVFNEQYF. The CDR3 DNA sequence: TGTGCCAGCAGCGGACAGCGAGTTTTTAACGAGCAGTACTTC.

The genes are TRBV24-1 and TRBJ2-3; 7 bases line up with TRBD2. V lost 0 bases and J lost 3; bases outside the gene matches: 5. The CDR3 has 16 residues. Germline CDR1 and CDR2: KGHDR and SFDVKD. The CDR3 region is CATSDLQGSGTDTQYF. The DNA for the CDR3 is TGTGCCACCAGTGATTTGCAGGGTAGCGGGACAGATACGCAGTATTTT.

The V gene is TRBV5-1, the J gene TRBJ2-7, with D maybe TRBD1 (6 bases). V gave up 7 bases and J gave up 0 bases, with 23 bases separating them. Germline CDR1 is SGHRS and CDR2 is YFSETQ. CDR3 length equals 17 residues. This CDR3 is CASLVPLGTFGSYEQYF. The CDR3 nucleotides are TGCGCCAGCTTGGTCCCTTTAGGGACATTCGGCTCCTACGAGCAGTACTTC.

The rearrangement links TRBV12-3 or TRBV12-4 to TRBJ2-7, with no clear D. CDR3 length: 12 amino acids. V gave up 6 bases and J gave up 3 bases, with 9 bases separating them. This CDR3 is CASSLRGYEQYF. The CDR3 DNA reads TGTGCCAGCAGCCTACGAGGCTACGAGCAGTACTTC.

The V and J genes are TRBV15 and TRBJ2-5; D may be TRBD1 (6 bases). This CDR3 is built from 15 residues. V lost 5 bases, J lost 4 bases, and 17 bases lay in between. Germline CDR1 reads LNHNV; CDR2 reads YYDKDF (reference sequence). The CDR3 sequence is CATSRQQGVIETQYF. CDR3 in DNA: TGTGCCACCAGCCGACAACAGGGAGTAATAGAGACCCAGTACTTC.

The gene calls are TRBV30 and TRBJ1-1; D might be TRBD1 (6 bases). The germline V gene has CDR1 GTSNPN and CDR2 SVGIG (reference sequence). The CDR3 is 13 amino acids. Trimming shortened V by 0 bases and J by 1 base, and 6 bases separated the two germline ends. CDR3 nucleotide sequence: TGTGCCTGGAGTGTGGGACAGAACACTGAAGCTTTCTTT. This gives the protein CAWSVGQNTEAFF.

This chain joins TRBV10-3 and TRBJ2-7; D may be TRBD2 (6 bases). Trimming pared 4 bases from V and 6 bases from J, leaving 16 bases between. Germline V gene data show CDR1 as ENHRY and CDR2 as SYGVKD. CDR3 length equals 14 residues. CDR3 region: CAISGGIWQGEQYF. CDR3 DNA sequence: TGTGCCATCAGTGGCGGGATCTGGCAAGGCGAGCAGTACTTC.

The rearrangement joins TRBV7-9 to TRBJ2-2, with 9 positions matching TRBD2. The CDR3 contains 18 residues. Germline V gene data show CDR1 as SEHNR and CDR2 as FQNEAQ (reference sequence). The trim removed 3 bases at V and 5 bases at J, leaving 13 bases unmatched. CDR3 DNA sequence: TGTGCCAGCAGCTTCCTGACAACTAGCGGGCAAAGGACCGGGGAGCTGTTTTTT. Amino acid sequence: CASSFLTTSGQRTGELFF.

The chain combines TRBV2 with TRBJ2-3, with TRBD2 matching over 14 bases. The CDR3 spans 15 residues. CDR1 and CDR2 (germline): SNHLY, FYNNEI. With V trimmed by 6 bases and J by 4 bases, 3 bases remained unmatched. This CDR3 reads CASRRLAGGADTQYF. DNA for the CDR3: TGTGCCAGCAGACGACTAGCGGGAGGGGCAGATACGCAGTATTTT.

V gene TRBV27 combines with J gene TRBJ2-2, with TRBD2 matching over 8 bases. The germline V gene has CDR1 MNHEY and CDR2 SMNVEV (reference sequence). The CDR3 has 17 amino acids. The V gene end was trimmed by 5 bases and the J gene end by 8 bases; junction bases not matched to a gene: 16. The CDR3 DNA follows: TGTGCCAGCAGTCCAGACGGACTAGCTGTTAATCTGGGGGAGCTGTTTTTT. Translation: CASSPDGLAVNLGELFF.

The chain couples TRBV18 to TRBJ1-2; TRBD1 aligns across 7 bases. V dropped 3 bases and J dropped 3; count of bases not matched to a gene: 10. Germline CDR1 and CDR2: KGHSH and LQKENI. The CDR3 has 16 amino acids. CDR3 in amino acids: CASSPPADRQDYGYTF. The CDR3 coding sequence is TGTGCCAGCTCACCGCCGGCGGACAGGCAGGACTATGGCTACACCTTC.

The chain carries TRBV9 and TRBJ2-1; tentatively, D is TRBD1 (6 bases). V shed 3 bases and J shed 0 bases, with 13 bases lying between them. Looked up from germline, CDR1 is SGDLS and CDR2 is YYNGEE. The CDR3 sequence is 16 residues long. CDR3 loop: CASSAHPRGSYNEQFF. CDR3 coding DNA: TGTGCCAGCAGCGCCCATCCCAGGGGCTCCTACAATGAGCAGTTCTTC.

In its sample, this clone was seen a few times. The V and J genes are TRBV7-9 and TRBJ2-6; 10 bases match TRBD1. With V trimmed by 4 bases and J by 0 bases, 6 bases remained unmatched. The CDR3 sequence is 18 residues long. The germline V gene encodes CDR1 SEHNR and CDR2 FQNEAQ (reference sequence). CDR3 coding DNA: TGTGCCAGCAGCTCTCCCCGGACAGGGGGCTCTGGGGCCAACGTCCTGACTTTC. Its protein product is CASSSPRTGGSGANVLTF.

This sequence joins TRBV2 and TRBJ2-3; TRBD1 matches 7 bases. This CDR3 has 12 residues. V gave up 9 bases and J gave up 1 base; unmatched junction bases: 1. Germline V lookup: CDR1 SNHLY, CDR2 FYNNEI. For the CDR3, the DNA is TGTGCCAGAGGACAGGGCACAGATACGCAGTATTTT. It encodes CARGQGTDTQYF.

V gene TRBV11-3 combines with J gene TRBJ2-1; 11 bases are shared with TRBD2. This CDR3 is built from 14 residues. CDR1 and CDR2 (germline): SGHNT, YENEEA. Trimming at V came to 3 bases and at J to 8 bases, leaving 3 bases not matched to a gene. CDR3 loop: CASSFLAGGHEQFF. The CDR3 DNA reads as TGTGCCAGCAGCTTCCTAGCGGGAGGACATGAGCAGTTCTTC.

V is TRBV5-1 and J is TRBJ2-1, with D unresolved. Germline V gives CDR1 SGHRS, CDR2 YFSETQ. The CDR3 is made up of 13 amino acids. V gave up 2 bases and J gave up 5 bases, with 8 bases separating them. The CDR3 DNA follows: TGCGCCAGCAGCTTCCTATTCGACAATGAGCAGTTCTTC. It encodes CASSFLFDNEQFF.

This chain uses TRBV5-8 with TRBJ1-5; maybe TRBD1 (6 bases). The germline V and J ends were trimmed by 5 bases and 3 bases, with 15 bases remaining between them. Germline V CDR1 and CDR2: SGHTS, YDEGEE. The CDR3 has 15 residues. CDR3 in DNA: TGTGCCAGCAGAGAAGGACAGTCAATCAATCAGCCCCAGCATTTT. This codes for CASREGQSINQPQHF.

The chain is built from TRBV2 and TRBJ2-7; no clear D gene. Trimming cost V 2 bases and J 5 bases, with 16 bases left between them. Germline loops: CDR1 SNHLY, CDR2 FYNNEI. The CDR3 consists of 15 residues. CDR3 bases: TGTGCCAGCAGTGAATTGGGTGCGGTACGGGACGAGCAGTACTTC. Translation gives CASSELGAVRDEQYF.

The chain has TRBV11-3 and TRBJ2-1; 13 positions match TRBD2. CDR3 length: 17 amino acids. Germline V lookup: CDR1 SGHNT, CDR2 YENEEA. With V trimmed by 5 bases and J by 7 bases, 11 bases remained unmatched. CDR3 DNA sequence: TGTGCCAGCAGCCTAGGGGTACTAGCGGGAGGGCAAAATGAGCAGTTCTTC. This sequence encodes CASSLGVLAGGQNEQFF. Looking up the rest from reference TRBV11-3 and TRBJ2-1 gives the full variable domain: EAGVVQSPRYKIIEKKQPVAFWCNPISGHNTLYWYLQNLGQGPELLIRYENEEAVDDSQLPKDRFSAERLKGVDSTLKIQPAELGDSAVYLCASSLGVLAGGQNEQFFGPGTRLTVL.

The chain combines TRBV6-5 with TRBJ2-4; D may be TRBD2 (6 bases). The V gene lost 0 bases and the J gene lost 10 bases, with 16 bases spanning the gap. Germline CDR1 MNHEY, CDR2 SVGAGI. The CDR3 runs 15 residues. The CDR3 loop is CASSYSGLEGHIQYF. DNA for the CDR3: TGTGCCAGCAGTTACTCGGGTCTGGAGGGGCATATTCAGTACTTC.

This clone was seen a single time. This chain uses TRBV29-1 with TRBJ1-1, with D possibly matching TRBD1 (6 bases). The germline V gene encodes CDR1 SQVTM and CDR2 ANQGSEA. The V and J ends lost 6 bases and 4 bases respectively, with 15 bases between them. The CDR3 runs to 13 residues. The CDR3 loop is CSVGNRAPTEAFF. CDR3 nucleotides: TGCAGCGTCGGAAACAGGGCTCCCACTGAAGCTTTCTTT.

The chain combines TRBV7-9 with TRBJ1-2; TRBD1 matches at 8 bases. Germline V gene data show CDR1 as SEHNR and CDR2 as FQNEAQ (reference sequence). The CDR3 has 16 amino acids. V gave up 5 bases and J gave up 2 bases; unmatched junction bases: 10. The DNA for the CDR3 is TGTGCCAGCAGCCCGCACAGGGGGAACGGAAACTATGGCTACACCTTC. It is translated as CASSPHRGNGNYGYTF.

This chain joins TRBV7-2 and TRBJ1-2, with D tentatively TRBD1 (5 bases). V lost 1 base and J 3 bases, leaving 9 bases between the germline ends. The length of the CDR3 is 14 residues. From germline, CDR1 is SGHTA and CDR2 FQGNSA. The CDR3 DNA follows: TGTGCCAGCAGCTTAGATGGGGGGTACTATGGCTACACCTTC. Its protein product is CASSLDGGYYGYTF.